The 18 T cell receptor beta chains below come from one sample, sequenced in a study of T cell repertoires in cytomegalovirus infection. TCRdb redid the calling of the reads with MiXCR, one entry per CDR3 protein. The data show 310,000 or so distinct CDR3 sequences, around 10% seen once. Material: PBMCs. These receptors were obtained from a human donor in good health (CMV status not recorded). Some clones in this sample may be carry-over from other donors' samples.

This clonotype was detected many times. The chain employs TRBV2 and TRBJ1-2; D gene ambiguous. Looked up from germline, CDR1 is SNHLY and CDR2 is FYNNEI. The V and J ends lost 7 bases and 4 bases respectively, with 16 bases between them. CDR3 length equals 14 residues. Here the CDR3 reads CASISVGSLYGYTF. For the CDR3, the DNA is TGTGCCAGCATCTCTGTTGGATCGCTCTATGGCTACACCTTC.

There are many counts of this clonotype. The V and J genes are TRBV6-2 or TRBV6-3 and TRBJ2-1; D is undetermined. The CDR3 is made up of 15 amino acids. In germline, CDR1 is MNHEY, CDR2 SVGEGT. Trimming pared 3 bases from V and 3 bases from J, leaving 12 bases between. The CDR3 sequence: CASSYSDPFYNEQFF. CDR3 coding DNA: TGTGCCAGCAGTTATTCGGATCCCTTCTACAATGAGCAGTTCTTC.

This clonotype has a count of ten or more. V gene TRBV29-1 combines with J gene TRBJ2-2, with TRBD1 identical over 8 bases. Germline V CDR1 and CDR2: SQVTM, ANQGSEA. Germline trimming cut 6 bases from V and 0 bases from J; bases unmatched to any gene: 0. The CDR3 spans 13 residues. The CDR3 nucleotides read TGCAGCGTGGACAGGGCGAACACCGGGGAGCTGTTTTTT. Translation gives CSVDRANTGELFF.

This clonotype showed up many times. This chain uses TRBV7-2 with TRBJ2-2, with a weak D call TRBD2 (5 bases). Germline V lookup: CDR1 SGHTA, CDR2 FQGNSA. Trimming cost V 2 bases and J 7 bases, with 11 bases left between them. The CDR3 loop spans 14 amino acids. CDR3 loop: CASSLSGLGGELFF. The CDR3 DNA reads TGTGCCAGCAGCTTATCCGGACTTGGCGGGGAGCTGTTTTTT.

The chain has TRBV6-1 and TRBJ1-6, with D maybe TRBD1 (5 bases). The CDR3 is 16 residues long. Germline CDR1 and CDR2: MNHNS and SASEGT. V was clipped by 6 bases and J by 5 bases, with 17 bases between them. This CDR3 is CASRPLSDRDNSPLHF. CDR3 nucleotides: TGTGCCAGCAGGCCCCTCAGCGACAGAGATAATTCACCCCTCCACTTT.

This chain connects TRBV5-1 to TRBJ1-1; D is ambiguous. V gave up 1 base and J gave up 4 bases, with 11 bases separating them. The CDR3 consists of 14 residues. In germline, CDR1 is SGHRS, CDR2 YFSETQ. The CDR3 loop reads CASSLLLGSTEAFF. The CDR3 nucleotides read TGCGCCAGCAGCTTGTTGCTCGGTAGCACTGAAGCTTTCTTT.

This clonotype was seen ten or more times. J is TRBJ2-1 and V is TRBV7-6; D possibly uses TRBD1 or TRBD2 (6 bases each). The germline CDR1 and CDR2 sequences are SGHVS and FNYEAQ. V shed 6 bases and J shed 9 bases, with 15 bases lying between them. The CDR3 runs to 13 residues. CDR3 in DNA: TGTGCCAGCAGACAGGGTTCCGGGAGTGAGCAGTTCTTC. Amino acid sequence: CASRQGSGSEQFF.

The rearrangement uses TRBV20-1 and TRBJ2-1; 7 nucleotides match TRBD2. V shed 6 bases, J shed 3 bases, and the junction held 14 bases outside the gene matches. The CDR3 extends over 16 amino acids. Germline values: CDR1 DFQATT, CDR2 SNEGSKA (reference sequence). The CDR3 protein is CSAPRGGRQIYNEQFF. The DNA for the CDR3 is TGCAGTGCCCCACGCGGGGGACGCCAGATCTACAATGAGCAGTTCTTC.

This clonotype came up many times. V is TRBV6-5 and J is TRBJ2-3; D is unclear. The CDR3 is made up of 13 amino acids. Trimming took 6 bases from V and 2 from J, leaving 9 bases between them. Looked up from germline, CDR1 is MNHEY and CDR2 is SVGAGI. In nucleotides, the CDR3 is TGTGCCAGCAGGAACAGAGACACAGATACGCAGTATTTT. This sequence encodes CASRNRDTDTQYF.

The chain joins TRBV2 to TRBJ2-1; 12 nucleotides match TRBD2. This CDR3 spans 15 amino acids. The germline V gene encodes CDR1 SNHLY and CDR2 FYNNEI. V was clipped by 3 bases and J by 3 bases; unmatched bases: 0. CDR3: CASSETSGGYNEQFF. The CDR3 DNA sequence: TGTGCCAGCAGTGAGACTAGCGGGGGCTACAATGAGCAGTTCTTC.

This clonotype was observed at least ten times. The V call is TRBV28, the J call TRBJ1-5, with D unclear. Germline CDR1 is MDHEN and CDR2 is SYDVKM. V was pared by 6 bases and J by 3 bases, with 18 bases between. CDR3 size: 16 residues. This CDR3 is CASSPIKSGYNQPQHF. CDR3 coding DNA: TGTGCCAGCAGCCCAATCAAGTCGGGTTACAATCAGCCCCAGCATTTT.

This clonotype was recorded once. This may stem from a read error, because a much larger clone lies one nucleotide away. The V call is TRBV7-7, the J call TRBJ2-2, with D tentatively TRBD1 (5 bases). Germline CDR1 and CDR2: SSHAT and FNYEAQ (reference sequence). The length of the CDR3 is 14 residues. DNA for the CDR3: TGTGCTTGCAGCCGACAGACGAACACCGGGGAGCTGTTTTTT. Translating it yields CACSRQTNTGELFF.

This clonotype appeared many times. This rearrangement joins TRBV11-2 to TRBJ2-1; perhaps TRBD1 as D (5 bases). The germline CDR1 and CDR2 sequences are SGHAT and FQNNGV. The V end lost 4 bases, the J end lost 6 bases, and 16 bases lay between the germline ends. This CDR3 is built from 15 residues. CDR3 amino acids: CASSSVDILSNEQFF. The CDR3 nucleotides read TGTGCCAGCAGCTCTGTGGACATCCTTTCCAATGAGCAGTTCTTC.

In this sample, this clonotype turned up many times. DNA of the CDR3: TGTGCCAGCAGTTTACCAGGGGGGAATGAGCAGTTCTTC. Its protein product is CASSLPGGNEQFF. The genes are TRBV28 and TRBJ2-1, with a possible D match to TRBD1 (7 bases). CDR3 size: 13 residues. The germline V and J ends were trimmed by 2 bases and 7 bases, with 9 bases remaining between them. Germline V gene sequence: CDR1 MDHEN, CDR2 SYDVKM.

This clonotype was recorded many times. This rearrangement joins TRBV6-2 or TRBV6-3 to TRBJ1-6, with TRBD1 matching over 9 bases. V dropped 6 bases and J dropped 8; count of bases not matched to a gene: 5. CDR1 is MNHEY and CDR2 is SVGEGT in the germline V gene. The CDR3 is made up of 14 amino acids. The chain's CDR3 is CASRRRTGDSPLHF. CDR3 DNA sequence: TGTGCCAGCAGACGTAGGACAGGGGATTCACCCCTCCACTTT.

The table lists this clonotype with many counts. CDR3 sequence reads: CASSLGTGAGTEAFF. CDR3 DNA: TGTGCCAGCAGCTTAGGGACAGGGGCGGGGACTGAAGCTTTCTTT. The gene calls are TRBV7-2 and TRBJ1-1, with TRBD1 matching 9 bases. V trimming: 1 base; J trimming: 5 bases; junction bases outside the gene matches: 5. CDR3 length equals 15 residues. The V gene's germline CDR1 is SGHTA and CDR2 FQGNSA.

This clonotype was seen repeatedly, ten times or more. The gene calls are TRBV6-2 or TRBV6-3 and TRBJ2-3; a weak D match, TRBD1 (5 bases). The CDR3 runs to 15 residues. The germline V gene encodes CDR1 MNHEY and CDR2 SVGEGT. V lost 2 bases and J lost 4, with 13 bases in between. The DNA of the CDR3 is TGTGCCAGCAGTTACGTAGCCCCAGGGTCAGATACGCAGTATTTT. This codes for CASSYVAPGSDTQYF.

Ten or more counts support this clonotype. This chain uses TRBV7-2 with TRBJ2-1; D is possibly TRBD1 or TRBD2 (5 bases each). The CDR3 spans 15 residues. Germline V lookup: CDR1 SGHTA, CDR2 FQGNSA. Trimming took 4 bases from V and 7 from J, leaving 17 bases between them. The CDR3 DNA sequence: TGTGCCAGCAGCTCCACCGGGACCGCCCTTAATGAGCAGTTCTTC. Translation: CASSSTGTALNEQFF.